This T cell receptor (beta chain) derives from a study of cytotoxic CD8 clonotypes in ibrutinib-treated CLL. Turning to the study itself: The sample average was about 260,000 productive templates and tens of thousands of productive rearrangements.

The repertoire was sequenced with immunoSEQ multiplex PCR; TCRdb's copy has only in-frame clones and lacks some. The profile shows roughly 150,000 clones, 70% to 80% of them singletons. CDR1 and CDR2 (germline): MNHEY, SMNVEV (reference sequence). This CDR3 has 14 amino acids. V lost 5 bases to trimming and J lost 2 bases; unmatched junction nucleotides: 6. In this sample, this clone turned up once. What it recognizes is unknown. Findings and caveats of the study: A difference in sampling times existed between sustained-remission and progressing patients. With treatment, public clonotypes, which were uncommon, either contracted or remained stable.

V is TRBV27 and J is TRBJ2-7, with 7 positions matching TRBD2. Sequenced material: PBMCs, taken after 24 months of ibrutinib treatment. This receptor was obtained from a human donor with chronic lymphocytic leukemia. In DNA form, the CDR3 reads TGTGCCAGCAGTAATTTGGGGAGGGCCTACGAGCAGTACTTC. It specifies CASSNLGRAYEQYF.